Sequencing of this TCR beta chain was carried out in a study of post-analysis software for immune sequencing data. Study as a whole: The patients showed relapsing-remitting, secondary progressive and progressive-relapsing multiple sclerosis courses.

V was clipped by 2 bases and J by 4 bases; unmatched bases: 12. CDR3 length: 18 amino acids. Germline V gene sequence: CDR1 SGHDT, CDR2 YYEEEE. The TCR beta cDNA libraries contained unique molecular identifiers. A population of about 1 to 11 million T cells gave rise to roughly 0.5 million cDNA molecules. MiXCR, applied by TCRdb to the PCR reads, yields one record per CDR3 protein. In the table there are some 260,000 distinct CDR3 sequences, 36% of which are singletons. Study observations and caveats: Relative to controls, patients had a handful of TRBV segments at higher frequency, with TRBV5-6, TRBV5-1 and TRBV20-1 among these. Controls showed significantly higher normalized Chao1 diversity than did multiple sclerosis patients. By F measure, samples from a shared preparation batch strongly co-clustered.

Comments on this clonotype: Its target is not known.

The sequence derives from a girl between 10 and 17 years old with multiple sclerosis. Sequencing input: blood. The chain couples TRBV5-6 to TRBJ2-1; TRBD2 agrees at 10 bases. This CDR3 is CASSFFFSGGPLYNEQFF. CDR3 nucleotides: TGTGCCAGCAGCTTTTTTTTTAGCGGGGGGCCCCTTTACAATGAGCAGTTCTTC.